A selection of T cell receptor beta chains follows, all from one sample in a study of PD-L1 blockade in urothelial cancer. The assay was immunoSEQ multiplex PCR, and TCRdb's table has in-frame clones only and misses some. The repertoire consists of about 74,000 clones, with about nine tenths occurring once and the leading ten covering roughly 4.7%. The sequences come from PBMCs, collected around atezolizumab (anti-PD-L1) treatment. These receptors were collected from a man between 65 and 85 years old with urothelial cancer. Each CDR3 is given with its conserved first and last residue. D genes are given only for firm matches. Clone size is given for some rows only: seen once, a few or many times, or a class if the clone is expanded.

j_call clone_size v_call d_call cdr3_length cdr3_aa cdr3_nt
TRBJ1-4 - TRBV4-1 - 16 CASSQDNGATNEKLFF TGCGCCAGCAGCCAAGATAACGGGGCAACTAATGAAAAACTGTTTTTT
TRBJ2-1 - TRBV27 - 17 CASSLRKTGTRDSEQFF TGTGCCAGCAGTTTACGAAAAACCGGGACAAGAGATAGTGAGCAGTTCTTC
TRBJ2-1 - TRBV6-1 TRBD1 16 CASSEVGGTGRNEQFF TGTGCCAGCAGTGAAGTAGGCGGGACAGGGAGGAATGAGCAGTTCTTC
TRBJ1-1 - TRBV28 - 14 CASSPPESGLEAFF TGTGCCAGCAGTCCCCCCGAGAGCGGGCTTGAAGCTTTCTTT
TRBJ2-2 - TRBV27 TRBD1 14 CASRRQGNTGELFF TGTGCCAGCAGGAGACAGGGCAACACCGGGGAGCTGTTTTTT
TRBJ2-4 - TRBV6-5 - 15 CASSHSAGAGDIQYF TGTGCCAGCAGTCATTCAGCAGGGGCGGGGGACATTCAGTACTTC
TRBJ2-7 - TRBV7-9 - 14 CASSPRLSPYEQYF TGTGCCAGCAGCCCCAGGTTAAGCCCCTACGAGCAGTACTTC
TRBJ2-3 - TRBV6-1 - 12 CASSDITDTQYF TGTGCCAGCAGTGATATTACAGATACGCAGTATTTT
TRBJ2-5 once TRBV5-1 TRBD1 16 CASSLRTGVGRETQYF TGCGCCAGCAGCTTACGTACAGGGGTTGGGCGGGAGACCCAGTACTTC
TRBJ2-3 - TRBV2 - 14 CASSVRVVADTQYF TGTGCCAGCAGTGTCAGGGTTGTTGCAGATACGCAGTATTTT
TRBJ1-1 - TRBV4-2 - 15 CASSQERGPVTEAFF TGTGCCAGCAGCCAAGAGCGGGGCCCCGTCACTGAAGCTTTCTTT
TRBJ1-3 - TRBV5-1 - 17 CASSSNAPAGAYGTIYF TGCGCCAGCAGCTCCAACGCCCCGGCCGGAGCGTATGGCACCATATATTTT
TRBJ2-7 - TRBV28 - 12 CASSLQLREQYF TGTGCCAGCAGCTTACAGCTCAGGGAGCAGTACTTC
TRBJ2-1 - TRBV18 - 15 CASSPSVTGYNEQFF TGTGCCAGCTCACCATCGGTCACAGGCTACAATGAGCAGTTCTTC
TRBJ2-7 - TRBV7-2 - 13 CASSATSWYEQYF TGTGCCAGCAGCGCAACTAGCTGGTACGAGCAGTACTTC
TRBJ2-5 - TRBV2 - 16 CASSPLAGEKKETQYF TGTGCCAGCAGCCCCCTGGCAGGGGAAAAAAAAGAGACCCAGTACTTC
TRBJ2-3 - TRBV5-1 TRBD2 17 CASSLAGTSGTTDTQYF TGCGCCAGCAGCTTGGCCGGGACTAGCGGGACGACAGATACGCAGTATTTT
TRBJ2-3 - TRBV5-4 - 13 CASSLRGPDTQYF TGTGCCAGCAGCTTAAGGGGTCCAGATACGCAGTATTTT
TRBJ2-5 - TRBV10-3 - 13 CAISESQQETQYF TGTGCCATCAGTGAGTCCCAGCAAGAGACCCAGTACTTC